These 25 T cell receptor beta chains came from one sample sequenced in a study of shared clonotypes between healthy human individuals. Profiling relied on immunoSEQ multiplex PCR, and the TCRdb table lists in-frame clones only, not all of them. The profile shows approximately 2,000,000 clones, about nine tenths of them singletons. The material sequenced was naive CD4+ T cells from PBMCs. Subset described: CD45RA+ positively selected. These receptors all stem from a man between 18 and 29 years old in good health. Some clones in this sample may be carry-over from other donors' samples.

This clone was picked up one time. At one end, the junction sequence differs from germline, possibly due to a read error. This rearrangement joins TRBV20-1 to TRBJ2-7, with D perhaps TRBD1 (6 bases). The CDR3 covers 11 residues. Germline CDR1 and CDR2: DFQATT and SNEGSKA (reference sequence). CDR3 DNA sequence: TGCAGTGCTAGAAAGGGGACATCCGATCTATTC. Amino acid sequence: CSARKGTSDLF.

This chain uses TRBV7-2 with TRBJ2-1, with a tentative D call TRBD2 (6 bases). This CDR3 spans 15 amino acids. The V end was cut by 1 base, the J end by 4 bases, with 11 bases between. The germline CDR1 and CDR2 sequences are SGHTA and FQGNSA. This CDR3 reads CASSLELAAYNEQFF. The CDR3 DNA is TGTGCCAGCAGCTTAGAACTAGCTGCATACAATGAGCAGTTCTTC.

This chain connects TRBV9 to TRBJ2-2, with TRBD1 matching over 9 bases. Per the germline V gene, CDR1 is SGDLS and CDR2 is YYNGEE. This CDR3 region has 17 residues. Trimming cost V 6 bases and J 2 bases; bases outside gene matches: 11. The CDR3 spells CASIGGSGQGNTGELFF. CDR3 nucleotides: TGTGCCAGCATAGGCGGTTCGGGACAGGGAAACACCGGGGAGCTGTTTTTT.

The chain is built from TRBV28 and TRBJ2-7; D tentatively reads TRBD1 or TRBD2 (5 bases each). In germline, CDR1 is MDHEN, CDR2 SYDVKM. There are 14 residues in the CDR3. V lost 5 bases and J lost 3, with 14 bases in between. The CDR3 DNA reads TGTGCCAGCAGTCCTCAGGGACCCCTCTACGAGCAGTACTTC. Residues: CASSPQGPLYEQYF.

This rearrangement joins TRBV28 to TRBJ1-5; D ambiguous. Germline V gene sequence: CDR1 MDHEN, CDR2 SYDVKM. CDR3 size: 15 residues. V lost 2 bases and J 4 bases, leaving 12 bases between the germline ends. In DNA, the CDR3 is TGTGCCAGCAGTTTAAGCAGTCTACTAAATCAGCCCCAGCATTTT. Translated, it gives CASSLSSLLNQPQHF.

The chain couples TRBV4-1 to TRBJ2-6; a possible D gene is TRBD1 (7 bases). Germline V lookup: CDR1 MGHRA, CDR2 YSYEKL. CDR3 length: 17 amino acids. V was pared by 4 bases and J by 2 bases, with 15 bases between. The CDR3 DNA follows: TGCGCCAGCAGCCGCGGGACAGAGCCTACTGGGGCCAACGTCCTGACTTTC. Its translation: CASSRGTEPTGANVLTF.

The J gene is TRBJ2-5, the V gene TRBV2, with 8 bases identical to TRBD2. Germline CDR1 reads SNHLY; CDR2 reads FYNNEI. The CDR3 contains 14 residues. Trimming took 5 bases from V and 3 from J; bases not matched to a gene: 5. The CDR3 here is CASSRLTSEETQYF. CDR3 in DNA: TGTGCCAGCAGTCGACTGACTAGCGAAGAGACCCAGTACTTC.

This clone occurred a few times. V usage is TRBV5-1 and J usage is TRBJ1-1, with no clear D. The ends were cut back, 3 bases at V and 3 bases at J, with 12 bases in the middle. This CDR3 has 14 residues. From germline, CDR1 is SGHRS and CDR2 YFSETQ. CDR3 coding DNA: TGCGCCAGCAGCTGGCTCGTGGGCGACACTGAAGCTTTCTTT. Its translation: CASSWLVGDTEAFF.

The chain couples TRBV25-1 to TRBJ2-7, with 7 bases that match TRBD2. The trim removed 8 bases at V and 2 bases at J, leaving 0 bases unmatched. The germline V gene encodes CDR1 MGHDK and CDR2 SYGVNS. This CDR3 has 11 amino acids. The CDR3 DNA sequence: TGTGCCAGCGGGAGGGCCTACGAGCAGTACTTC. It encodes CASGRAYEQYF.

The chain links TRBV29-1 to TRBJ2-5; tentatively, D is TRBD1 (6 bases). The DNA end is more similar to TRBJ2-7, so the J call may be wrong. The CDR3 is 12 residues long. Germline V gives CDR1 SQVTM, CDR2 ANQGSEA. The CDR3, as DNA: TGCAGCGTTGCGGACAGCGCCTACGAGCAGTACTTC. Amino acids: CSVADSAYEQYF.

The genes are TRBV21-1 and TRBJ2-1; no check of the table's D call, TRBD2, against the DNA was made. TRBV21-1 is tagged as a pseudogene. The CDR3 is 15 residues long. The DNA for the CDR3 is TGTGCCAGCAGCAAAGTTTCGGGTACGTACAATGAGCAGTTCTTC. This sequence encodes CASSKVSGTYNEQFF.

Only one count was recorded for this clone. The chain couples TRBV5-1 to TRBJ1-1; TRBD1 is a possible D gene (6 bases). The germline V gene has CDR1 SGHRS and CDR2 YFSETQ. This CDR3 comprises 16 residues. V was clipped by 6 bases and J by 2 bases, with 20 bases between them. The CDR3 DNA reads TGCGCCAGCACCAGGGGCGGGGTCCAGGCAAACACTGAAGCTTTCTTT. It is translated as CASTRGGVQANTEAFF.

The chain employs TRBV27 and TRBJ1-3; 7 nucleotides align to TRBD1. Germline CDR1 reads MNHEY; CDR2 reads SMNVEV (reference sequence). The CDR3 has 17 amino acids. V shed 6 bases and J 0 bases; nucleotides not matched to a gene: 11. CDR3 nucleotide sequence: TGTGCCAGCAGCCCTCAGCCGGACAGGTTCTCTGGAAACACCATATATTTT. As protein: CASSPQPDRFSGNTIYF.

The J gene is TRBJ2-2, the V gene TRBV11-3, with D possibly being TRBD1 (7 bases). This CDR3 contains 14 residues. With 6 bases removed from V and 2 bases from J, the gap between germline ends came to 10 bases. CDR1 and CDR2 (germline): SGHNT, YENEEA. In DNA, the CDR3 is TGTGCCAGCAGGCGGGACAGCAACACCGGGGAGCTGTTTTTT. It codes for CASRRDSNTGELFF.

This clone was found once. The chain couples TRBV5-1 to TRBJ2-7; no definite D call. Germline loops: CDR1 SGHRS, CDR2 YFSETQ. The ends were cut back, 2 bases at V and 7 bases at J, with 25 bases in the middle. The CDR3 length is 17 residues. The CDR3 DNA follows: TGCGCCAGCAGCTTCGTGGCTCTAGGCACCGGTTTAGGGGAGCAGTACTTC. It codes for CASSFVALGTGLGEQYF.

The V gene is TRBV5-1, the J gene TRBJ1-1; D ambiguous. The germline gives CDR1 SGHRS, CDR2 YFSETQ. V dropped 1 base and J dropped 1 base, with 8 bases sitting between them. The CDR3 is made up of 14 amino acids. The CDR3 nucleotides read TGCGCCAGCAGCTTGATTGAAAAGAACACTGAAGCTTTCTTT. Translation gives CASSLIEKNTEAFF.

This chain joins TRBV7-9 and TRBJ2-7; 10 positions agree with TRBD1. CDR3 length: 15 residues. After removal of 5 bases from V and 4 bases from J, the junction contained 8 bases not matched to a gene. The germline gives CDR1 SEHNR, CDR2 FQNEAQ (reference sequence). The CDR3 here is CASSPPGTGAYEQYF. The CDR3 coding sequence is TGTGCCAGCAGCCCCCCTGGGACAGGGGCTTACGAGCAGTACTTC.

The V gene is TRBV4-1, the J gene TRBJ1-2; TRBD1 matches 7 bases. V lost 4 bases to trimming and J lost 5 bases; unmatched junction nucleotides: 10. Germline V gene sequence: CDR1 MGHRA, CDR2 YSYEKL. This CDR3 comprises 15 residues. This chain's CDR3 is CASSPDRDLGYGYTF. The DNA of the CDR3 is TGCGCCAGCAGCCCAGACAGGGATTTGGGTTATGGCTACACCTTC.

On this clone: Distinct nucleotide sequences in the sample also encode this CDR3. This chain uses TRBV6-1 with TRBJ2-7; weak D call: TRBD1 (6 bases). The germline V gene has CDR1 MNHNS and CDR2 SASEGT. Trimming left V 0 bases short and J 0 bases short, with 9 bases between. CDR3 length equals 15 residues. The CDR3 here is CASSEARGSSYEQYF. The CDR3 coding sequence is TGTGCCAGCAGTGAAGCCAGGGGTAGCTCCTACGAGCAGTACTTC.

The DNA for the CDR3 is TGTGCCAGCAGCGCAAGGGACAGTTTGAACACTGAAGCTTTCTTT. Its translation is CASSARDSLNTEAFF. The chain carries TRBV7-9 and TRBJ1-1, with 7 bases matching TRBD1. With 5 bases clipped from V and 0 bases from J, the junction kept 6 bases outside the gene matches. The CDR3 is made up of 15 amino acids. Germline CDR1 and CDR2: SEHNR and FQNEAQ (reference sequence).

The chain is built from TRBV5-1 and TRBJ2-1, with D unclear. Trimming removed 3 bases at V and 0 bases at J, with 13 bases between. This CDR3 contains 16 residues. Germline CDR1 and CDR2: SGHRS and YFSETQ. CDR3 loop: CASSYPTSSSYNEQFF. The CDR3 DNA sequence: TGCGCCAGCAGCTACCCGACCAGCAGCTCCTACAATGAGCAGTTCTTC.

The V gene is TRBV5-1, the J gene TRBJ2-5; D gene uncertain. Per germline, CDR1 SGHRS and CDR2 YFSETQ. This CDR3 has 14 residues. V lost 4 bases and J lost 1, with 11 bases in between. The CDR3: CASSPTTVQETQYF. CDR3 nucleotides: TGCGCCAGCAGCCCGACGACGGTCCAAGAGACCCAGTACTTC.

J is TRBJ1-2 and V is TRBV6-4; 7 bases match TRBD1. This CDR3 has 14 residues. The V and J ends lost 1 base and 11 bases, in that order; junction bases with no gene match: 10. Germline values: CDR1 MRHNA, CDR2 SNTAGT. The CDR3 sequence is CASSDWVGQLPYTF. Written as DNA, the CDR3 is TGTGCCAGCAGTGACTGGGTGGGACAGCTTCCATACACCTTC.

The CDR3 DNA sequence: TGTGCCATCACCCGAGGCTGGGCCTCGAACACTGAAGCTTTCTTT. It specifies CAITRGWASNTEAFF. The chain has TRBV10-3 and TRBJ1-1, with D uncertain. Germline CDR1 and CDR2: ENHRY and SYGVKD. Trimming took off 7 bases at V and 1 base at J, with 16 bases between the two ends. The CDR3 runs to 15 residues.

This chain links TRBV19 with TRBJ2-3; TRBD2 matches 9 bases. This CDR3 is 15 amino acids long. J lost 1 base, V lost 3 bases, and 2 bases had no gene match. Per germline, CDR1 LNHDA and CDR2 SQIVND (reference sequence). The CDR3 DNA follows: TGTGCCAGTAGTATTTGGACTAGCGGCACAGATACGCAGTATTTT. It encodes CASSIWTSGTDTQYF.